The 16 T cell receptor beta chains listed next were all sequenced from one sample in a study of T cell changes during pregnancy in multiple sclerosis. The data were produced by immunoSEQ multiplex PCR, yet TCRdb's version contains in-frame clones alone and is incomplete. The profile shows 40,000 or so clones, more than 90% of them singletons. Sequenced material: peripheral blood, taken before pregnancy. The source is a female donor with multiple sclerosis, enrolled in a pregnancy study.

The CDR3 region is CASSLGGEQFF. The CDR3 DNA follows: TGTGCCAGCAGTTTAGGGGGGGAGCAGTTCTTC. V is TRBV28 and J is TRBJ2-1; the D gene is possibly TRBD2 (6 bases). There are 11 residues in the CDR3. The V end lost 2 bases, the J end lost 10 bases, and 6 bases lay between the germline ends. The germline V gene encodes CDR1 MDHEN and CDR2 SYDVKM.

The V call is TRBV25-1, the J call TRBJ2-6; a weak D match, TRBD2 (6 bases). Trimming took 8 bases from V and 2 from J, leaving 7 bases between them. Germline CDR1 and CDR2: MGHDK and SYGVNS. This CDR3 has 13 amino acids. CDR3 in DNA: TGTGCCAGCGGGGGGACTGGGGCCAACGTCCTGACTTTC. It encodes CASGGTGANVLTF.

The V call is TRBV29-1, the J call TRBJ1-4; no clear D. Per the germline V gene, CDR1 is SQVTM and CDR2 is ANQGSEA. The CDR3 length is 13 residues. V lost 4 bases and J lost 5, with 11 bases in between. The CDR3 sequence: CSVVLATNEKLFF. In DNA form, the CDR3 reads TGCAGCGTTGTGTTGGCCACCAATGAAAAACTGTTTTTT.

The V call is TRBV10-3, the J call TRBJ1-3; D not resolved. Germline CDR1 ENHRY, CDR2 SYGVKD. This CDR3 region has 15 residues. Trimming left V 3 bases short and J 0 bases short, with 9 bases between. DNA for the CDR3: TGTGCCATCAGTGAACAGCTCCTCTCTGGAAACACCATATATTTT. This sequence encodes CAISEQLLSGNTIYF.

The CDR3 DNA reads TGTGCCAGTAGTATAGTAAGCGCCAGCAATCAGCCCCAGCATTTT. Its protein is CASSIVSASNQPQHF. The rearrangement links TRBV19 to TRBJ1-5; D uncertain. The CDR3 loop spans 15 amino acids. V shed 1 base and J shed 1 base, with 8 bases lying between them. CDR1 and CDR2 (germline): LNHDA, SQIVND (reference sequence).

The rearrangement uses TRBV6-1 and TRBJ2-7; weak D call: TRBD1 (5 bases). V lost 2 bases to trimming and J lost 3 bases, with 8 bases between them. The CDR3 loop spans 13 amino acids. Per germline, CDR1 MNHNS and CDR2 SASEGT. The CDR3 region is CASSEQGSYEQYF. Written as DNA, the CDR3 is TGTGCCAGCAGTGAACAGGGTAGCTACGAGCAGTACTTC.

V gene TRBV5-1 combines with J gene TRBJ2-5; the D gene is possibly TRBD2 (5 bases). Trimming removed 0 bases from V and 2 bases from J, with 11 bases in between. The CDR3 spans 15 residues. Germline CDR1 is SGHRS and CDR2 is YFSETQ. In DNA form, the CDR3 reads TGCGCCAGCAGCTTGGGTCCCCGGAGGCAAGAGACCCAGTACTTC. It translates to CASSLGPRRQETQYF.

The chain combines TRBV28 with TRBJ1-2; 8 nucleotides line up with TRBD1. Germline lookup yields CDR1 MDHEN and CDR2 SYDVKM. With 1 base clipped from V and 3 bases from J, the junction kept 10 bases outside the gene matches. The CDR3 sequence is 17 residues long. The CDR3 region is CASSLFRGRVIDYGYTF. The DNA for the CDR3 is TGTGCCAGCAGTTTATTCAGGGGGCGCGTTATTGACTATGGCTACACCTTC.

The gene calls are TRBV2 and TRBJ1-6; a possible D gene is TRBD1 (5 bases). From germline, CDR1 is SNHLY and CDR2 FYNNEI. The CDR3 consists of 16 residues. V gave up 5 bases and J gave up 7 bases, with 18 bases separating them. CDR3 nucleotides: TGTGCCAGCAGTAGGTCCCCGAGACAGACCAATTCACCCCTCCACTTT. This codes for CASSRSPRQTNSPLHF. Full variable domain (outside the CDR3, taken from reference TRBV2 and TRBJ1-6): EPEVTQTPSHQVTQMGQEVILRCVPISNHLYFYWYRQILGQKVEFLVSFYNNEISEKSEIFDDQFSVERPDGSNFTLKIRSTKLEDSAMYFCASSRSPRQTNSPLHFGNGTRLTVT.

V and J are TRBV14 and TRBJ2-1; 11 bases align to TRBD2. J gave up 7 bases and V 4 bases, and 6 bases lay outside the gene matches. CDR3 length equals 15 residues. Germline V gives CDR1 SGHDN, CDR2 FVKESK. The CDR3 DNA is TGTGCCAGCAGCCTTACTAGCGGGAGTGGAAATGAGCAGTTCTTC. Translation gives CASSLTSGSGNEQFF.

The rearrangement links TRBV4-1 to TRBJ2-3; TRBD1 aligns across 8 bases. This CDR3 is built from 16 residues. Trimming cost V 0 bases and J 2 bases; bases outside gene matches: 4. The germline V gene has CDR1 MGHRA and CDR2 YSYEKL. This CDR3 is CASSQDAGGNTDTQYF. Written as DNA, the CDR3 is TGCGCCAGCAGCCAAGATGCAGGGGGCAACACAGATACGCAGTATTTT.

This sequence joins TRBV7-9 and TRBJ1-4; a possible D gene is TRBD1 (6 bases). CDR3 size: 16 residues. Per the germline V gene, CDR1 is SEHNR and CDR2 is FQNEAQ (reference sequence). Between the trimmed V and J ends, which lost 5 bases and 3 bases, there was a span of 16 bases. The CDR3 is CASSPSDSWPNEKLFF. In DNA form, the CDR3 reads TGTGCCAGCAGCCCCTCGGACAGCTGGCCTAATGAAAAACTGTTTTTT.

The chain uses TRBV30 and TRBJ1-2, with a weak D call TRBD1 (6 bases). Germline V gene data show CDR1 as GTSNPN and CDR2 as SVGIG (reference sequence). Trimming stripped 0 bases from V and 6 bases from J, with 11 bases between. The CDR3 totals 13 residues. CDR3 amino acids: CAWSVRDNDGYTF. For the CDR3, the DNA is TGTGCCTGGAGTGTCCGGGACAACGATGGCTACACCTTC.

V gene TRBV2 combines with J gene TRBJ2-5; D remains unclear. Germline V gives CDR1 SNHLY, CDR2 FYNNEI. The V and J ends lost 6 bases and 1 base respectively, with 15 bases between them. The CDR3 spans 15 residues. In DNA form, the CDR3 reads TGTGCCAGCAGGGAGACTCCGCATATCCAAGAGACCCAGTACTTC. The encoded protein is CASRETPHIQETQYF.

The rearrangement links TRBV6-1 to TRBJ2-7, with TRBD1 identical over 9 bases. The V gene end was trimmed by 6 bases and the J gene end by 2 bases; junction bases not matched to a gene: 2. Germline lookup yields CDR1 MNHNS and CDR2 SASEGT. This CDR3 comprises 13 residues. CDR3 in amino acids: CASSGTGPYEQYF. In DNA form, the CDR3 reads TGTGCCAGCAGCGGGACAGGGCCCTACGAGCAGTACTTC.

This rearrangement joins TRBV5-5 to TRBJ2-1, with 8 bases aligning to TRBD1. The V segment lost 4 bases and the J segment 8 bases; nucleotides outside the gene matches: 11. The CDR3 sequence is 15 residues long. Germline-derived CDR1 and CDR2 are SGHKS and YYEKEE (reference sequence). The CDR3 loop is CASSRRVQGADEQFF. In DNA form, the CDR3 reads TGTGCCAGCAGCCGACGGGTCCAGGGGGCGGATGAGCAGTTCTTC.